The T cell receptor (beta chain) under discussion was sequenced for a study of T cell responses to AZD1222 COVID-19 vaccine. It was second doses at about 4 or about 12 weeks that were pooled. This clone was detected once. What it binds is not known. Clones were sequenced by immunoSEQ multiplex PCR, and TCRdb holds only the in-frame ones, with some missing. The sample has about 120,000 clones, approximately 90% seen once. Germline V lookup: CDR1 SEHNR, CDR2 FQNEAQ (reference sequence). Trimming pared 0 bases from V and 2 bases from J, leaving 11 bases between. The CDR3 is made up of 16 amino acids. Broader study findings: Spike-specific TCR repertoires showed rising breadth and depth after two AZD1222 doses. Females made up more of the donors, who were largely white British, and clonal diversity may have come out too low.

This chain joins TRBV7-9 and TRBJ1-5; a possible D gene is TRBD1 (6 bases). The receptor was derived from an adult who received the AZD1222 COVID-19 vaccine. Sample: peripheral blood, taken 28 days after the second AZD1222 dose. The CDR3 DNA reads TGTGCCAGCAGCTTAGCTAGCAGGGGAGGCAATCAGCCCCAGCATTTT. Its translation: CASSLASRGGNQPQHF.